This TCR beta chain derives from a study of blood T cell repertoires in COVID-19. Symptom resolution, clearance, or two negative PCRs marked the recovered donors of Cohort 3. The germline V gene has CDR1 SGHNT and CDR2 YENEEA. The junction had 6 bases not matched to a gene; V was cut back by 5 bases and J by 2 bases. The CDR3 is made up of 15 amino acids. Some clones are missing from TCRdb's copy, which holds only in-frame ones; the method was immunoSEQ multiplex PCR. The data show almost 400,000 clones, roughly nine tenths seen once. The chain employs TRBV11-3 and TRBJ2-5, with 9 positions matching TRBD2. The clonotype originates from a woman aged 30 to 39 who had recovered from COVID-19. Sequencing input: PBMCs or T cells enriched from blood (not recorded which). CDR3 nucleotide sequence: TGTGCCAGCAGCCCGGGACTAGCAGGGCAAGAGACCCAGTACTTC. It is translated as CASSPGLAGQETQYF. Using reference TRBV11-3 and TRBJ2-5 for the parts outside the CDR3, the full variable domain is EAGVVQSPRYKIIEKKQPVAFWCNPISGHNTLYWYLQNLGQGPELLIRYENEEAVDDSQLPKDRFSAERLKGVDSTLKIQPAELGDSAVYLCASSPGLAGQETQYFGPGTRLLVL.